These T cell receptor beta chains were read from a single sample in a study of breast tumors, draining lymph nodes, adjacent tissues. TCRdb independently ran MiXCR on the multiplex PCR reads; one entry per CDR3 protein. The table records about 200,000 distinct CDR3 sequences, roughly 31% of them present only once. The source material was axillary lymph node tissue. The receptors were gathered from a female donor with breast cancer. Some clones in this sample may be carry-over from other donors' samples. Both conserved end residues are part of each CDR3. D genes are given only for firm matches. Clone size, where shown, is once, few, many, or a class for clones that have expanded.

j_call d_call clone_size v_call cdr3_aa cdr3_nt
TRBJ2-5 TRBD1 - TRBV7-6 CASSPRTGPEEAQHF TGTGCCAGCAGCCCCCGGACAGGCCCAGAAGAGGCCCAGCACTTC
TRBJ2-5 TRBD1 many TRBV11-2 CASSLLGTGRETQYF TGTGCCAGCAGCTTACTCGGGACAGGGAGGGAGACCCAGTACTTC
TRBJ2-5 - - TRBV11-1 CASSLVWDTGETQYF TGTGCCAGCAGCTTAGTATGGGACACCGGGGAGACCCAGTACTTC
TRBJ2-1 TRBD2 many TRBV5-1 CASSLGTSGRALGSYNEQFF TGCGCCAGCAGCTTGGGGACTAGCGGGAGGGCCCTCGGCTCCTACAATGAGCAGTTCTTC
TRBJ2-4 - - TRBV20-1 CSARLQGLANIQYF TGCAGTGCTAGATTACAGGGTCTGGCAAACATTCAGTACTTC
TRBJ2-6 TRBD2 once TRBV7-9 CASSFSAGSGANVLTF TGTGCCAGCAGCTTCTCAGCGGGAAGCGGGGCCAACGTCCTGACCTTC
TRBJ1-2 - - TRBV5-1 CASSLGLAIYGYTF TGCGCCAGCAGCTTGGGCCTCGCCATCTATGGCTACACCTTC
TRBJ2-7 TRBD1 many TRBV30 CAWSPGTGNYEQYF TGTGCCTGGAGTCCCGGGACAGGGAACTACGAGCAGTACTTC
TRBJ1-4 - many TRBV14 CASSQVGLTNEKLFF TGTGCCAGCAGCCAAGTGGGCCTGACTAATGAAAAACTGTTTTTT
TRBJ2-1 TRBD2 - TRBV6-5 CASSYSSASGRDEQFF TGTGCCAGCAGTTACTCGTCGGCTAGCGGGAGGGATGAGCAGTTCTTC
TRBJ2-6 - few TRBV6-2/TRBV6-3 CASRLQVGKGYPGANVLTF TGTGCCAGCAGACTACAGGTTGGGAAAGGGTACCCTGGGGCCAACGTCCTGACTTTC
TRBJ2-5 - many TRBV10-3 CAISEYSGFQETQYF TGTGCCATCAGTGAATATAGCGGATTCCAAGAGACCCAGTACTTC
TRBJ1-2 - - TRBV7-3 CASSFNQPRERGYPF TGTGCCAGCAGCTTCAACCAACCCAGGGAGCGTGGCTACCCCTTC
TRBJ1-6 - - TRBV24-1 CATSDIEGARSYNSPLHF TGTGCCACCAGTGATATTGAGGGTGCGCGATCCTATAATTCACCCCTCCACTTT
TRBJ1-4 TRBD1 many TRBV30 CACGTEGTTNEKLFF TGTGCCTGTGGGACAGAAGGTACAACTAATGAAAAACTGTTTTTT
TRBJ1-5 - many TRBV12-3/TRBV12-4 CASSLIGVGNQPQHF TGTGCCAGCAGTTTAATCGGGGTGGGCAATCAGCCCCAGCATTTT
TRBJ2-1 - many TRBV7-9 CASSLTPGGPGNEQFF TGTGCCAGCAGCCTCACCCCCGGGGGTCCGGGGAATGAGCAGTTCTTC
TRBJ1-3 TRBD1 many TRBV30 CAWSTQGGSGSGNTIYF TGTGCCTGGAGTACCCAGGGGGGTAGCGGTTCAGGAAACACCATATATTTT
TRBJ2-1 TRBD2 many TRBV20-1 CSASPSGGASYNEQFF TGCAGTGCTAGCCCTAGCGGGGGGGCCTCCTACAATGAGCAGTTCTTC
TRBJ2-1 TRBD2 few TRBV30 CAWSTLAGGPYEQFF TGTGCCTGGAGTACCCTAGCGGGGGGGCCGTATGAGCAGTTCTTC
TRBJ1-2 - many TRBV28 CASSSVWLGGYTF TGTGCCAGCAGCTCGGTCTGGCTGGGAGGCTACACCTTC
TRBJ2-7 TRBD2 few TRBV7-2 CASSLSGTRRGCEQYF TGTGCCAGCAGCCTTAGCGGGACCCGAAGGGGGTGCGAGCAGTACTTC
TRBJ1-1 - few TRBV9 CASSPSSGRNTEAFF TGTGCCAGCAGCCCCTCATCAGGGAGAAACACTGAAGCTTTCTTT
TRBJ2-6 - - TRBV11-3 CASSLGPRRVEALTF TGTGCCAGCAGCTTAGGCCCTAGGAGGGTCGAGGCACTGACTTTC
TRBJ2-1 - many TRBV24-1 CATSDLTGNEQFF TGTGCCACCAGTGATTTGACGGGCAATGAGCAGTTCTTC
TRBJ2-5 TRBD2 - TRBV6-2/TRBV6-3 CASSPGGLAGSQETQYF TGTGCCAGCAGCCCCGGGGGACTAGCGGGGTCTCAAGAGACCCAGTACTTC
TRBJ2-4 - - TRBV5-5 CASSPGPVMGNIQYF TGTGCCAGCAGTCCAGGACCCGTAATGGGGAACATTCAGTACTTC
TRBJ2-2 - many TRBV11-3 CASSLMHTGELFF TGTGCCAGCAGCCTCATGCACACCGGGGAGCTGTTTTTT
TRBJ2-2 TRBD1 many TRBV2 CASTRTGGPGELFF TGTGCCAGCACCCGGACAGGGGGCCCCGGGGAGCTGTTTTTT
TRBJ2-2 TRBD2 - TRBV27 CASSSLGAGGSGELFF TGTGCCAGCAGTTCCCTCGGGGCGGGAGGATCCGGGGAGCTGTTTTTT
TRBJ2-3 - - TRBV19 CASSIAGLSAQYF TGTGCCAGTAGTATCGCCGGACTCTCCGCGCAGTATTTT
TRBJ2-5 - many TRBV7-3 CASSFSQGETQYF TGTGCCAGCAGCTTCAGCCAGGGAGAGACCCAGTACTTC
TRBJ2-2 TRBD1 many TRBV15 CATSQGQGIGGELFF TGTGCCACCAGCCAGGGACAGGGGATCGGCGGGGAGCTGTTTTTT
TRBJ2-3 - medium-sized TRBV20-1 CSLRFTDTQYF TGCAGTCTTAGGTTCACAGATACGCAGTATTTT
TRBJ2-4 TRBD2 few TRBV9 CASSQRPGEGRGNIQYF TGTGCCAGCAGCCAAAGGCCGGGGGAGGGCCGGGGAAACATTCAGTACTTC
TRBJ2-7 TRBD1 - TRBV7-6 CASSPGQGMYEQYF TGTGCCAGCAGCCCGGGACAGGGTATGTACGAGCAGTACTTC
TRBJ1-1 - - TRBV7-2 CATKLAVNTEAFF TGTGCCACCAAGCTGGCGGTGAACACTGAAGCTTTCTTT
TRBJ1-2 - - TRBV20-1 CSARDGQFDGYTF TGCAGTGCTAGAGACGGTCAGTTCGATGGCTACACCTTC
TRBJ2-7 - many TRBV7-2 CASSLVLYSASYEQYF TGTGCCAGCAGCTTGGTACTTTATAGCGCATCCTACGAGCAGTACTTC
TRBJ2-1 TRBD2 many TRBV2 CATKTSGTVYNEQFF TGTGCCACAAAGACTAGCGGGACTGTCTACAATGAGCAGTTCTTC
TRBJ1-2 - many TRBV2 CASSGQVDNYGYTF TGTGCCAGCAGTGGTCAGGTGGATAACTATGGCTACACCTTC
TRBJ2-3 TRBD2 many TRBV5-5 CASSSGTSENTQYF TGTGCCAGCAGCTCAGGGACTAGCGAGAATACGCAGTATTTT
TRBJ1-2 - few TRBV3-1 CASSPRDNSGYTF TGTGCCAGCAGCCCCCGGGACAACTCCGGCTACACCTTC
TRBJ2-1 TRBD2 many TRBV29-1 CSVEAVTSGGRRRPNYNEQFF TGCAGCGTTGAAGCGGTAACTAGCGGGGGGCGGAGACGGCCAAACTACAATGAGCAGTTCTTC
TRBJ2-7 TRBD1 many TRBV7-3 CASSSDRVGEQYF TGTGCCAGCAGCTCGGACAGGGTCGGGGAGCAGTACTTC
TRBJ2-7 TRBD1 many TRBV5-5 CASSLRSGQGVEQYF TGTGCCAGCAGCTTGCGCTCTGGACAGGGGGTCGAGCAGTACTTC